This passage covers 24 T cell receptor beta chains from one sample sequenced in a study of T cell changes during pregnancy in multiple sclerosis. Method: immunoSEQ multiplex PCR; TCRdb's copy keeps in-frame clones and lacks some. Seen here are 65,000 to 70,000 clones, around 92% observed once, and the top ten hold 1.5% to 2.5%. This sample comprised peripheral blood, obtained in the third trimester of pregnancy. These receptors were collected from a female donor in good health, enrolled as a control in a pregnancy study.

V is TRBV30 and J is TRBJ1-2; no reliable D call. The V end lost 1 base, the J end lost 6 bases, and 6 bases lay between the germline ends. The CDR3 covers 11 residues. Germline V CDR1 and CDR2: GTSNPN, SVGIG (reference sequence). CDR3 in DNA: TGTGCCTGGAGTGCAGATCATGGCTACACCTTC. Protein: CAWSADHGYTF.

This clone has just one count. The rearrangement joins TRBV27 to TRBJ2-2; 8 nucleotides match TRBD1. In germline, CDR1 is MNHEY, CDR2 SMNVEV (reference sequence). V shed 5 bases and J 1 base; nucleotides not matched to a gene: 0. The CDR3 length is 14 residues. In DNA form, the CDR3 reads TGTGCCAGCAGTGGACAGGGGAACACCGGGGAGCTGTTTTTT. The encoded protein is CASSGQGNTGELFF.

The J gene is TRBJ2-1, the V gene TRBV13, with 12 bases aligning to TRBD1. CDR3 length equals 18 residues. With 5 bases clipped from V and 4 bases from J, the junction kept 12 bases outside the gene matches. Per the germline V gene, CDR1 is PRHDT and CDR2 is FYEKMQ (reference sequence). CDR3 protein: CASSVIPGQGAGYNEQFF. Here the CDR3 DNA reads TGTGCCAGCAGCGTAATCCCGGGACAGGGGGCCGGGTACAATGAGCAGTTCTTC.

To note about this clone: Its ends do not fully match the called genes, so a read error is possible. The chain links TRBV19 to TRBJ2-2; 9 positions agree with TRBD2. CDR1 and CDR2 from the germline V gene are LNHDA and SQIVND (reference sequence). This CDR3 comprises 15 residues. The CDR3 is CASRIAGDGTGELFF. The CDR3 DNA reads TGTGCCAGTAGAATAGCGGGAGATGGGACCGGGGAGCTGTTTTTT.

In DNA form, the CDR3 reads TGTGCCTGGAGTGTGGGGGGGGCCCTAATCTATGGCTACACCTTC. Translated, it gives CAWSVGGALIYGYTF. The chain employs TRBV30 and TRBJ1-2; D perhaps matches TRBD1 (6 bases). CDR3 size: 15 residues. Germline V lookup: CDR1 GTSNPN, CDR2 SVGIG (reference sequence). The germline V and J ends were trimmed by 0 bases and 4 bases, with 15 bases remaining between them.

The chain has TRBV27 and TRBJ2-2; TRBD1 is a possible D gene (6 bases). The germline V and J ends were trimmed by 3 bases and 4 bases, with 18 bases remaining between them. The germline CDR1 and CDR2 sequences are MNHEY and SMNVEV (reference sequence). CDR3 length: 17 residues. CDR3 sequence: CASSFRAIWGPTGELFF. The CDR3, as DNA: TGTGCCAGCAGTTTTAGAGCTATCTGGGGGCCCACCGGGGAGCTGTTTTTT.

This rearrangement joins TRBV5-6 to TRBJ2-1; 8 bases match TRBD2. Germline lookup yields CDR1 SGHDT and CDR2 YYEEEE. The CDR3 is 15 residues long. V shed 0 bases and J 7 bases; nucleotides not matched to a gene: 6. CDR3 residues: CASSLVPAGENEQFF. Here the CDR3 DNA reads TGTGCCAGCAGCTTGGTACCAGCGGGGGAAAATGAGCAGTTCTTC.

CDR3 sequence reads: CAIGTESGGYTF. The CDR3 coding sequence is TGTGCCATCGGGACAGAGAGCGGTGGCTACACCTTC. The chain has TRBV10-3 and TRBJ1-2; TRBD1 matches at 7 bases. V lost 8 bases and J lost 7; bases outside the gene matches: 7. Germline values: CDR1 ENHRY, CDR2 SYGVKD. CDR3 length equals 12 residues.

This clone was observed a single time. This sequence joins TRBV7-2 and TRBJ2-7, with 10 bases lining up with TRBD2. Germline CDR1 reads SGHTA; CDR2 reads FQGNSA. V dropped 4 bases and J dropped 6; count of bases not matched to a gene: 9. The CDR3 contains 15 residues. This CDR3 is CASSYLAGDFREQYF. The CDR3 DNA is TGTGCCAGCAGCTACCTAGCGGGGGATTTTCGCGAGCAGTACTTC.

The chain has TRBV7-2 and TRBJ1-1; D remains ambiguous. The V gene lost 3 bases and the J gene lost 0 bases, with 5 bases spanning the gap. Germline CDR1 and CDR2: SGHTA and FQGNSA. The CDR3 has 13 residues. This CDR3 is CASSFPVNTEAFF. CDR3 in DNA: TGTGCCAGCAGCTTCCCAGTGAACACTGAAGCTTTCTTT. The full variable domain, rest sourced from reference TRBV7-2 and TRBJ1-1, is GAGVSQSPSNKVTEKGKDVELRCDPISGHTALYWYRQSLGQGLEFLIYFQGNSAPDKSGLPSDRFSAERTGGSVSTLTIQRTQQEDSAVYLCASSFPVNTEAFFGQGTRLTVV.

To note about this clone: This specimen includes other DNA sequences encoding the same CDR3. The chain joins TRBV11-3 to TRBJ1-1; D unresolved. Trimming removed 3 bases from V and 0 bases from J, with 5 bases in between. Germline V gives CDR1 SGHNT, CDR2 YENEEA. The CDR3 has 13 amino acids. Here the CDR3 reads CASSFTLNTEAFF. DNA of the CDR3: TGTGCCAGCAGCTTTACACTGAACACTGAAGCTTTCTTT.

The J gene is TRBJ1-1, the V gene TRBV19, with TRBD1 matching 8 bases. The CDR3 runs to 15 residues. Germline trimming cut 9 bases from V and 5 bases from J; bases unmatched to any gene: 14. Germline values: CDR1 LNHDA, CDR2 SQIVND (reference sequence). CDR3 sequence: CASQPLGQGATEAFF. The CDR3 coding sequence is TGTGCCAGCCAACCCCTGGGGCAGGGGGCGACTGAAGCTTTCTTT.

The chain recombines TRBV10-2 with TRBJ2-1, with TRBD2 as a possible D gene (6 bases). The CDR3 is 13 amino acids. V was trimmed by 6 bases and J by 4 bases, leaving 10 bases between them. Germline lookup yields CDR1 WSHSY and CDR2 SAAADI. The CDR3 coding sequence is TGCGCCAGCAGCCTCGGGAGATACAATGAGCAGTTCTTC. Protein sequence: CASSLGRYNEQFF.

The V gene is TRBV13, the J gene TRBJ2-7; the D gene is possibly TRBD2 (6 bases). Trimming shortened V by 6 bases and J by 5 bases, and 17 bases separated the two germline ends. This CDR3 contains 14 residues. From germline, CDR1 is PRHDT and CDR2 FYEKMQ (reference sequence). The CDR3 spells CASSASVLPHEQYF. CDR3 DNA: TGTGCCAGCAGTGCTAGCGTTCTACCCCACGAGCAGTACTTC.

The V gene is TRBV5-1, the J gene TRBJ2-7; 8 bases align to TRBD2. CDR3 size: 17 residues. Trimming cost V 0 bases and J 1 base; bases outside gene matches: 9. CDR1 and CDR2 (germline): SGHRS, YFSETQ. CDR3 sequence: CASSLEYVVAGSYEQYF. The CDR3 DNA is TGCGCCAGCAGCTTGGAATACGTTGTAGCGGGATCCTACGAGCAGTACTTC.

The chain recombines TRBV5-4 with TRBJ1-2; TRBD1 matches at 7 bases. This CDR3 is 15 amino acids long. The trim removed 3 bases at V and 3 bases at J, leaving 8 bases unmatched. In germline, CDR1 is SGHNT, CDR2 YYREEE (reference sequence). In nucleotides, the CDR3 is TGTGCCAGCAGCTCCTCAGGGGGTGTAGACTATGGCTACACCTTC. It is translated as CASSSSGGVDYGYTF.

The V and J genes are TRBV28 and TRBJ1-2; D ambiguous. From germline, CDR1 is MDHEN and CDR2 SYDVKM. This CDR3 spans 14 amino acids. V gave up 5 bases and J gave up 5 bases, with 15 bases separating them. The CDR3: CASSEGTPRYGYTF. CDR3 bases: TGTGCCAGCAGTGAAGGCACCCCTAGGTATGGCTACACCTTC.

This clone was found once. The chain links TRBV5-6 to TRBJ2-7; 8 nucleotides agree with TRBD1. J lost 2 bases, V lost 7 bases, and 8 bases had no gene match. CDR1 is SGHDT and CDR2 is YYEEEE in the germline V gene. This CDR3 has 14 residues. The CDR3 sequence is CASSTGASTYEQYF. Here the CDR3 DNA reads TGTGCCAGCTCGACAGGGGCCTCGACCTACGAGCAGTACTTC.

On this clone: Within the sample, other DNA sequences also encode this same CDR3. J is TRBJ1-1 and V is TRBV18; TRBD1 is a possible D gene (5 bases). V was shortened by 3 bases and J by 1 base, with 6 bases between the two germline ends. Per the germline V gene, CDR1 is KGHSH and CDR2 is LQKENI. This CDR3 contains 13 residues. Written as DNA, the CDR3 is TGTGCCAGCTCACCGACAGAGAACACTGAAGCTTTCTTT. Its protein product is CASSPTENTEAFF.

The chain recombines TRBV6-4 with TRBJ2-1, with 7 nucleotides matching TRBD1. Unmatched junction bases numbered 8, after V lost 0 bases and J lost 9 bases. From germline, CDR1 is MRHNA and CDR2 SNTAGT. This CDR3 has 15 residues. CDR3 amino acids: CASSDSGGPGGEQFF. For the CDR3, the DNA is TGTGCCAGCAGTGACTCTGGTGGGCCAGGGGGTGAGCAGTTCTTC.

V is TRBV9 and J is TRBJ2-1, with D maybe TRBD1 (6 bases). Germline loops: CDR1 SGDLS, CDR2 YYNGEE. Deletions cut 3 bases from V and 1 base from J, with 11 bases between. This CDR3 has 15 residues. CDR3 bases: TGTGCCAGCAGCGCTGGACAGTTATCCTACAATGAGCAGTTCTTC. Translation gives CASSAGQLSYNEQFF. Combining the CDR3 with reference TRBV9 and TRBJ2-1 gives the whole variable domain DSGVTQTPKHLITATGQRVTLRCSPRSGDLSVYWYQQSLDQGLQFLIQYYNGEERAKGNILERFSAQQFPDLHSELNLSSLELGDSALYFCASSAGQLSYNEQFFGPGTRLTVL.

V is TRBV2 and J is TRBJ2-3; 9 nucleotides match TRBD2. V shed 9 bases and J 0 bases; nucleotides not matched to a gene: 10. This CDR3 is built from 16 residues. CDR1 and CDR2 from the germline V gene are SNHLY and FYNNEI. In nucleotides, the CDR3 is TGTGCCAGTTCTTCCCGACTAGCGGCTAGCACAGATACGCAGTATTTT. Encoded protein: CASSSRLAASTDTQYF.

This rearrangement joins TRBV19 to TRBJ2-2; 12 bases match TRBD1. CDR3 size: 15 residues. Trimming at V came to 6 bases and at J to 6 bases, leaving 5 bases not matched to a gene. Germline CDR1 LNHDA, CDR2 SQIVND (reference sequence). CDR3 amino acids: CASRLGQGASGELFF. The CDR3 DNA reads as TGTGCCAGTAGACTGGGACAGGGGGCATCCGGGGAGCTGTTTTTT.

The genes are TRBV19 and TRBJ2-7, with D possibly matching TRBD1 (6 bases). With 6 bases removed from V and 2 bases from J, the gap between germline ends came to 14 bases. Germline V lookup: CDR1 LNHDA, CDR2 SQIVND (reference sequence). CDR3 size: 14 residues. DNA for the CDR3: TGTGCCAGTAGCTCTCAGGGGAACCCCTACGAGCAGTACTTC. Amino acid sequence: CASSSQGNPYEQYF.